Listed below are T cell receptor beta chains from one sample, sequenced in a study of human T cells and chemical hapten exposure. TCRdb re-derived calls from the RACE reads in MiXCR, one entry per CDR3 protein. The repertoire includes around 380,000 distinct CDR3 sequences, 4.8% of them detected once, and 2% to 2.5% sits in the top ten. The sample here was whole blood, taken in connection with sensitization to the hapten diphenylcyclopropenone (DPC). These receptors were taken from a woman aged 45-65 years with alopecia areata. Some clones in this sample may be carry-over from other donors' samples. Each CDR3 is given with its conserved first and last residue. A D gene is named only where the DNA matches it firmly. A clone size is listed for some rows: how often the clone was seen (once, few, many), or a class if it is expanded.

D: .; V: TRBV28; size: many; J: TRBJ1-6; DNA: TGTGCCAGCAGTCCCGGGCAGAAGATCTCACCCCTCCACTTT; CDR3: CASSPGQKISPLHF
D: TRBD2; V: TRBV10-3; size: .; J: TRBJ2-3; DNA: TGTGCCATCAGGGGGGGACTAGCGGCGAGCACAGATACGCAGTATTTT; CDR3: CAIRGGLAASTDTQYF
D: .; V: TRBV3-1; size: .; J: TRBJ2-1; DNA: TGTGCCAGCAGCCAAAGTCGGACGCGCGGGGTCAACAATGAGCAGTTCTTC; CDR3: CASSQSRTRGVNNEQFF
D: .; V: TRBV3-1; size: .; J: TRBJ1-1; DNA: TGTGCCAGCAGCCAAGATCCCAGGGTCAGGAGTGAAGCTTTCTTT; CDR3: CASSQDPRVRSEAFF
D: TRBD1; V: TRBV30; size: .; J: TRBJ1-6; DNA: TGTGCCTGGACCGACAGGGCGAATTCACCCCTCCACTTT; CDR3: CAWTDRANSPLHF
D: TRBD2; V: TRBV20-1; size: few; J: TRBJ2-7; DNA: TGCAGTGCTAGGGCATATAGCGGGAGCTCCTACGAGCAGTACTTC; CDR3: CSARAYSGSSYEQYF
D: .; V: TRBV6-5; size: many; J: TRBJ1-5; DNA: TGTGCCAGCAGTTCGATTCGGAGTTTGAATCAGCCCCAGCATTTT; CDR3: CASSSIRSLNQPQHF
D: .; V: TRBV20-1; size: many; J: TRBJ1-4; DNA: TGCAGTGCCCAGGACCGAGATGAAAAACTGTTTTTT; CDR3: CSAQDRDEKLFF
D: .; V: TRBV20-1; size: .; J: TRBJ2-1; DNA: TGCAGTTCTGGACTATCGGGCAGTGAGCAGTTCTTC; CDR3: CSSGLSGSEQFF
D: .; V: TRBV28; size: .; J: TRBJ2-2; DNA: TGTGCCAGCAGTGGGGGAAGATATAGGGAGCTGTTTTTT; CDR3: CASSGGRYRELFF
D: .; V: TRBV10-3; size: few; J: TRBJ1-1; DNA: TGTGCCATCACCCGTGGGCTGGTTAGGAGGGGAGACACTGAAGCTTTCTTT; CDR3: CAITRGLVRRGDTEAFF
D: .; V: TRBV4-1; size: once; J: TRBJ2-2; DNA: TGCGCCAACAGACCTCCTGGGGGGGCAAACACCGGGGAGCTGTTTTTT; CDR3: CANRPPGGANTGELFF
D: .; V: TRBV19; size: many; J: TRBJ1-1; DNA: TGTGCCAGTAGCGTGGGCAGGGGCGAAGCTTTCTTT; CDR3: CASSVGRGEAFF
D: .; V: TRBV11-2; size: few; J: TRBJ1-4; DNA: TGTGCCAGCAGCCAAGGGGGTGGGGTCAATGAAAAACTGTTTTTT; CDR3: CASSQGGGVNEKLFF
D: .; V: TRBV29-1; size: few; J: TRBJ1-1; DNA: TGCAGCTCCGACCAGGGCGGCACTGAAGCTTTCTTT; CDR3: CSSDQGGTEAFF
D: TRBD1; V: TRBV7-9; size: .; J: TRBJ1-1; DNA: TGTGCCAGTGGACAGGGGGCTTCCACTGAAGCTTTCTTT; CDR3: CASGQGASTEAFF
D: .; V: TRBV14; size: many; J: TRBJ2-4; DNA: TGTGCCAGCAGCCACCCGCCCAGGGCGGGAGCCAAAAACATTCAGTACTTC; CDR3: CASSHPPRAGAKNIQYF
D: .; V: TRBV3-1; size: few; J: TRBJ2-1; DNA: TGTGCCAGCAGCCAAGGACGGGGGACCTACAATGAGCAGTTCTTC; CDR3: CASSQGRGTYNEQFF
D: .; V: TRBV20-1; size: many; J: TRBJ2-1; DNA: TGCAGTGCTAGAGATCTGGGGACTGACTCCCACAATGAGCAGTTCTTC; CDR3: CSARDLGTDSHNEQFF
D: TRBD2; V: TRBV7-9; size: many; J: TRBJ2-1; DNA: TGTGCCAGCAGCTTAACTGGGACTAGCGGGTACAATGAGCAGTTCTTC; CDR3: CASSLTGTSGYNEQFF
D: .; V: TRBV27; size: many; J: TRBJ2-7; DNA: TGTGCCAGCACGGGCAGCTCCTACGAGCAGTACTTC; CDR3: CASTGSSYEQYF
D: .; V: TRBV20-1; size: few; J: TRBJ1-5; DNA: TGCAGTGCTCATGGGACGGGTAACAATCAGCCCCAGCATTTT; CDR3: CSAHGTGNNQPQHF
D: TRBD2; V: TRBV14; size: .; J: TRBJ2-7; DNA: TGTGCCAGCAGCCACCCGGGGGGGGTCGAGCAGTACTTC; CDR3: CASSHPGGVEQYF
D: .; V: TRBV28; size: .; J: TRBJ2-5; DNA: TGTGCCAGCAGTTTAGGGGGTTTGGAGACCGCCGGGGGCCAGTACTTC; CDR3: CASSLGGLETAGGQYF
D: .; V: TRBV12-3/TRBV12-4; size: many; J: TRBJ1-5; DNA: TGTGCCAGCACCCTAAGCGGTATCAGCAATCAGCCCCAGCATTTT; CDR3: CASTLSGISNQPQHF
D: TRBD2; V: TRBV3-1; size: many; J: TRBJ2-3; DNA: TGTGCCAGCAGCCAAGAACCGGCGGGAGCTGGAGATACGCAGTATTTT; CDR3: CASSQEPAGAGDTQYF
D: .; V: TRBV12-3/TRBV12-4; size: many; J: TRBJ2-7; DNA: TGTGCCAGCAGTTCCGGTGACTTCGACGAGCAGTACTTC; CDR3: CASSSGDFDEQYF
D: TRBD1; V: TRBV10-3; size: many; J: TRBJ2-1; DNA: TGTGCCATCAGTCCAGGGACAGGGGGCGGTGAGCAGTTCTTC; CDR3: CAISPGTGGGEQFF
D: .; V: TRBV6-5; size: many; J: TRBJ2-2; DNA: TGTGCCAGCAGTACCCCAGGGGGCGGGGGAACCGGGGAGCTGTTTTTT; CDR3: CASSTPGGGGTGELFF
D: TRBD1; V: TRBV7-2; size: .; J: TRBJ1-5; DNA: TGTGCCAGCAGTCTAGGGGGCGGGGATAAGGGCAATCAGCCCCAGCATTTT; CDR3: CASSLGGGDKGNQPQHF
D: TRBD1; V: TRBV11-2; size: few; J: TRBJ1-2; DNA: TGTGCCAGCAGCACAGGGGATGGGTATGGCTACACCTTC; CDR3: CASSTGDGYGYTF
D: .; V: TRBV11-3; size: many; J: TRBJ2-1; DNA: TGTGCCAGCAGCTTGGTCGGCTACAATGAGCAGTTCTTC; CDR3: CASSLVGYNEQFF
D: TRBD1; V: TRBV6-1; size: .; J: TRBJ1-5; DNA: TGTGCCAGCACTCCCGACAGGGGTCAGACACTAAGCAATCAGCCCCAGCATTTT; CDR3: CASTPDRGQTLSNQPQHF
D: .; V: TRBV21-1; size: many; J: TRBJ1-4; DNA: TGTGCCAGCAGCAAAGCCGCGGGGACCTGTGGTGAAAAACTGTTTTTT; CDR3: CASSKAAGTCGEKLFF
D: .; V: TRBV12-3/TRBV12-4; size: .; J: TRBJ1-1; DNA: TGTGCCAGCAGTTTATACCGCGAACGGGACACTGAAGCTTTCTTT; CDR3: CASSLYRERDTEAFF
D: .; V: TRBV5-1; size: .; J: TRBJ2-1; DNA: TGCGCCAGCAGCTCCGCGAACACCGGCACCTTCTACAATGAGCAGTTCTTC; CDR3: CASSSANTGTFYNEQFF
D: .; V: TRBV30; size: few; J: TRBJ1-1; DNA: TGTGCCTGGAGTCCGACCGGGGACACTGAAGCTTTCTTT; CDR3: CAWSPTGDTEAFF
D: .; V: TRBV20-1; size: few; J: TRBJ2-7; DNA: TGCAGTGCTAGAGAACAGGGAAGTTACGAGCAGTACTTC; CDR3: CSAREQGSYEQYF
D: .; V: TRBV6-5; size: .; J: TRBJ2-3; DNA: TGTGCCAGCACGAGGCTTAGTCACACAGATACGCAGTATTTT; CDR3: CASTRLSHTDTQYF
D: .; V: TRBV20-1; size: many; J: TRBJ1-2; DNA: TGCAGTGCTAAGATGGGCCTCTATGGCTACACCTTC; CDR3: CSAKMGLYGYTF
D: .; V: TRBV29-1; size: few; J: TRBJ1-1; DNA: TGCAGCGCCGCAGACCGGGAAGCTTTCTTT; CDR3: CSAADREAFF
D: .; V: TRBV4-1; size: many; J: TRBJ1-3; DNA: TGCGCCAGCAGCCAAACAATAGTCTCTGGAAACACCATATATTTT; CDR3: CASSQTIVSGNTIYF